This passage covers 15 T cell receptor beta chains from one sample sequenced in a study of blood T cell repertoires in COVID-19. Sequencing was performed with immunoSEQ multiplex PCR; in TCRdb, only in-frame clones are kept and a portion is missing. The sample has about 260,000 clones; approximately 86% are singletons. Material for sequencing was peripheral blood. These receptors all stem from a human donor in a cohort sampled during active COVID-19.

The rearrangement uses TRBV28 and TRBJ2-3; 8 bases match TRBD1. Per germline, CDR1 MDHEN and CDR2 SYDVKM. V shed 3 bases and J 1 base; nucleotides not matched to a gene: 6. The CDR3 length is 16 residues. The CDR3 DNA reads TGTGCCAGCAGTTTCCGCGGACAGGGACGCACAGATACGCAGTATTTT. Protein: CASSFRGQGRTDTQYF. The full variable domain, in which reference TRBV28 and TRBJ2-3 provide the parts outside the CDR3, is DVKVTQSSRYLVKRTGEKVFLECVQDMDHENMFWYRQDPGLGLRLIYFSYDVKMKEKGDIPEGYSVSREKKERFSLILESASTNQTSMYLCASSFRGQGRTDTQYFGPGTRLTVL.

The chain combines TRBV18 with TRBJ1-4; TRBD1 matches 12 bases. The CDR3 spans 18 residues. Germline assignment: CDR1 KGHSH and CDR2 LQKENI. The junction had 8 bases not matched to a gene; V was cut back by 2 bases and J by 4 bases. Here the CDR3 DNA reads TGTGCCAGCTCACCAGTCCGGGACAGGGGGCAAAGTAATGAAAAACTGTTTTTT. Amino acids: CASSPVRDRGQSNEKLFF.

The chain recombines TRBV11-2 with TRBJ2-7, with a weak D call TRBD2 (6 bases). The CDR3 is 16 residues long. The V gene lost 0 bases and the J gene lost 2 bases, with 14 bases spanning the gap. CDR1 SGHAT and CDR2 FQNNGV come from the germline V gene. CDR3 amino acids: CASSLDSGLTPYEQYF. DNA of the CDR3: TGTGCCAGCAGCTTAGACTCGGGACTTACCCCCTACGAGCAGTACTTC.

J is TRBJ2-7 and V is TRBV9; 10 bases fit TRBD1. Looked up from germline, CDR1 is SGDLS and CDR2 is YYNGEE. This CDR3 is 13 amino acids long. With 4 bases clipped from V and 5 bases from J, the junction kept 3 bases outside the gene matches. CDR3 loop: CASSRTGGDEQYF. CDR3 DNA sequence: TGTGCCAGCAGCCGGACAGGGGGAGACGAGCAGTACTTC.

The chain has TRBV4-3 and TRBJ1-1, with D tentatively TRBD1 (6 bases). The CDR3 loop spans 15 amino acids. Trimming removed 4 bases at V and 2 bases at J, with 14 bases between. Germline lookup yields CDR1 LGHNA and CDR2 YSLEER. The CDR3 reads CASSLDQGYNTEAFF. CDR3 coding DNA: TGCGCCAGCAGCCTGGATCAGGGGTATAACACTGAAGCTTTCTTT.

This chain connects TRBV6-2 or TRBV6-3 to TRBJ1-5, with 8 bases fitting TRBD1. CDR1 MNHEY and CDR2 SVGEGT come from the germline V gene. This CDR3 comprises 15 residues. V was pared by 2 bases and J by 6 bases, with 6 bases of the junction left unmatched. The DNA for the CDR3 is TGTGCCAGCAGTTACCCCCACAGGGGGGGTCAGCCCCAGCATTTT. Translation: CASSYPHRGGQPQHF.

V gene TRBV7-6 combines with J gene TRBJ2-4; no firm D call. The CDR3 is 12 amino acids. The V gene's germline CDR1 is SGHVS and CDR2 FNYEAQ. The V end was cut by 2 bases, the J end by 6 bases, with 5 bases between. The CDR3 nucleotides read TGTGCCAGCAGCTTACTCGGAAACATTCAGTACTTC. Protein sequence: CASSLLGNIQYF.

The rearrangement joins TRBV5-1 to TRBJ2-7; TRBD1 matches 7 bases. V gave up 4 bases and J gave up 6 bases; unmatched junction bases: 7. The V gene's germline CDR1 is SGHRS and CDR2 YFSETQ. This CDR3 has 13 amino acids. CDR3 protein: CASSTSDRAEQYF. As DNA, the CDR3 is TGCGCCAGCAGCACATCTGACAGGGCCGAGCAGTACTTC.

In DNA, the CDR3 is TGTGCCAGCAGCTTGGGGGTAGCGGGCGGGACCCAGTACTTC. Translating it yields CASSLGVAGGTQYF. The V call is TRBV11-3, the J call TRBJ2-5; 7 nucleotides match TRBD2. CDR1 and CDR2 from the germline V gene are SGHNT and YENEEA. The CDR3 is 14 amino acids. V shed 3 bases and J 7 bases; nucleotides not matched to a gene: 8.

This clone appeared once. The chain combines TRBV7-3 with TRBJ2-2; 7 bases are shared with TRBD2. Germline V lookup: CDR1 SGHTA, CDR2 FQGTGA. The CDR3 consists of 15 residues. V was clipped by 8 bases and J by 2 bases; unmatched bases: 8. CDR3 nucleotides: TGTGCCAGCTCTTCAACGGGAGGTAACACCGGGGAGCTGTTTTTT. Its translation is CASSSTGGNTGELFF.

The CDR3 DNA follows: TGCGCCAGCAGCGCGGACAACCGGGATTCACCCCTCCACTTT. It specifies CASSADNRDSPLHF. The chain couples TRBV5-1 to TRBJ1-6; tentative D call: TRBD1 (5 bases). V was cut by 4 bases and J by 8 bases, with 13 bases left in between. Germline CDR1 is SGHRS and CDR2 is YFSETQ. The CDR3 contains 14 residues.

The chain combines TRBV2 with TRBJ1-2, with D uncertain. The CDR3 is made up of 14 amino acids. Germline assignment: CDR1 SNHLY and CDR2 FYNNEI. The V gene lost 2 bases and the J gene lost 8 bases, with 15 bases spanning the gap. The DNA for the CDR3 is TGTGCCAGCAGTGAACGGACGGGATATTACGGCTACACCTTC. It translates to CASSERTGYYGYTF.

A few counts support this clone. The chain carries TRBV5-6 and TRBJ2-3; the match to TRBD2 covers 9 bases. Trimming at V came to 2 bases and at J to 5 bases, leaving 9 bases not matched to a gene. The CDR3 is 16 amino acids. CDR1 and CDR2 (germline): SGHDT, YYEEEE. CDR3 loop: CASSFSRLAVRDTQYF. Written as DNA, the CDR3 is TGTGCCAGCAGCTTTTCGCGACTAGCGGTTCGAGATACGCAGTATTTT.

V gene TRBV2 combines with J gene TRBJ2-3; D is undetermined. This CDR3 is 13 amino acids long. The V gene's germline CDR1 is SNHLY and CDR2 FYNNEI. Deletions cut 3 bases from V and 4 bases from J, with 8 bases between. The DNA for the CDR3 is TGTGCCAGCAGTGAGATGAGAGCAGATACGCAGTATTTT. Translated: CASSEMRADTQYF. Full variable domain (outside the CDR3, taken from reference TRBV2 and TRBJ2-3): EPEVTQTPSHQVTQMGQEVILRCVPISNHLYFYWYRQILGQKVEFLVSFYNNEISEKSEIFDDQFSVERPDGSNFTLKIRSTKLEDSAMYFCASSEMRADTQYFGPGTRLTVL.

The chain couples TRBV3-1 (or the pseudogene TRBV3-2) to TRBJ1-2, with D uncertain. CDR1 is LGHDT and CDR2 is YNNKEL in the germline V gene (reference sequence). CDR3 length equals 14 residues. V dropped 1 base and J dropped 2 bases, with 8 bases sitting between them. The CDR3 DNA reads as TGTGCCAGCAGCCAAGTCGCACGGAACTATGGCTACACCTTC. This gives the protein CASSQVARNYGYTF.